This record covers a single T cell receptor (beta chain). Its target is unknown. The sample has other DNA sequences that encode this CDR3 too. CDR1 and CDR2 from the germline V gene are MNHNS and SASEGT. The J segment lost 4 bases and the V segment lost 6 bases, leaving 3 bases of the junction unmatched. The CDR3 loop spans 13 amino acids. Repertoires were generated with immunoSEQ multiplex PCR, while TCRdb's copy carries only in-frame clones and drops some. The table records 200,000 or so clones, approximately 88% of them present only once. These data belong to a study of cytomegalovirus exposure and HLA in healthy donors. Overall study results and limits: In vitro confirmation showed a few CMV-associated chains to be CMV antigen specific.

The receptor was isolated from a man between 18 and 29 years old in good health and CMV-seropositive. Sequenced: PBMCs. The rearrangement joins TRBV6-1 to TRBJ2-4, with 7 bases fitting TRBD2. CDR3 nucleotides: TGTGCCAGCAGAGCGGGACCTAAAAACATTCAGTACTTC. Translating gives CASRAGPKNIQYF.